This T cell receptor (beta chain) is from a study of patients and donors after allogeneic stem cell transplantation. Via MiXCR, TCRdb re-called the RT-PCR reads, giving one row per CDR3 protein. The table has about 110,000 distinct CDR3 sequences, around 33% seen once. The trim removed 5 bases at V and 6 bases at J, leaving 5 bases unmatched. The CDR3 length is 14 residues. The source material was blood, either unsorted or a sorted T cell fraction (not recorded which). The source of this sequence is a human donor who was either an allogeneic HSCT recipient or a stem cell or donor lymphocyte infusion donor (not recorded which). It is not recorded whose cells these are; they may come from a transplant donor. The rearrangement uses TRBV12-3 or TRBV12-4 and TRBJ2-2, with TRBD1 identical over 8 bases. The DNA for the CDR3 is TGTGCCAGCAGTCCAGGGGGCAAAGCCGGGGAGCTGTTTTTT. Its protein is CASSPGGKAGELFF.